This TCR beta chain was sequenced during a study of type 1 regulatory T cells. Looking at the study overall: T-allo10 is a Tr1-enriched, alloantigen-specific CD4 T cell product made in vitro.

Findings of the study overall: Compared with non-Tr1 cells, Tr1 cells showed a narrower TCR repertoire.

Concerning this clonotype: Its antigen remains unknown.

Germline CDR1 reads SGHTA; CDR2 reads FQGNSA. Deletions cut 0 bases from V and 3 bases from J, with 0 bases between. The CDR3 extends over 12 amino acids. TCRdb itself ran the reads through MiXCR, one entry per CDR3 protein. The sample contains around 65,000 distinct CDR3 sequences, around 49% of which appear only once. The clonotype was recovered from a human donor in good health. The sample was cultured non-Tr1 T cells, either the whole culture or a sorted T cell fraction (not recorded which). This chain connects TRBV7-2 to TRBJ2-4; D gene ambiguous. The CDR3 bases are TGTGCCAGCAGCTTAGCCAAAAACATTCAGTACTTC. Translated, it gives CASSLAKNIQYF.